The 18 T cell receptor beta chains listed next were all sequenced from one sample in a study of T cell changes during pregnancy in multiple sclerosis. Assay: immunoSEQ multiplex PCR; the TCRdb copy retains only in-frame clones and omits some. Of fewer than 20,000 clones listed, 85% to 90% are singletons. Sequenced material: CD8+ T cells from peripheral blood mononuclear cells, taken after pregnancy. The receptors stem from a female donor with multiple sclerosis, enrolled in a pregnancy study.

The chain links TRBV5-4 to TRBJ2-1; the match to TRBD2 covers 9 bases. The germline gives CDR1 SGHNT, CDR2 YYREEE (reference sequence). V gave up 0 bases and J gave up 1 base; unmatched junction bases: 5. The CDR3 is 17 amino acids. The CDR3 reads CASSLGSGSGSYNEQFF. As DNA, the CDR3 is TGTGCCAGCAGCTTGGGTAGCGGGAGTGGATCCTACAATGAGCAGTTCTTC.

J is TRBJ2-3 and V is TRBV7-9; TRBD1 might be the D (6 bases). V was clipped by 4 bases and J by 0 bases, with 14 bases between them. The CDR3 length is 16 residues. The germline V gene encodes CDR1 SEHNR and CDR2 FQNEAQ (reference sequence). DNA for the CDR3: TGTGCCAGCAGCTCTAACAGGGCAACTAGCACAGATACGCAGTATTTT. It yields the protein CASSSNRATSTDTQYF.

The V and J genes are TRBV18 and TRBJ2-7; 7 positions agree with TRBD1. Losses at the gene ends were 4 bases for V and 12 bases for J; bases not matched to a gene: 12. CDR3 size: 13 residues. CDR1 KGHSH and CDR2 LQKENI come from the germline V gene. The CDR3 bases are TGTGCCAGCTCACTACTCAGACAGGGATGGAGGTACTTC. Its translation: CASSLLRQGWRYF.

CDR3 DNA: TGTGCCAGCAGTGAGGGGACTAGCGGTATCCATGAGCAGTTCTTC. This translates into CASSEGTSGIHEQFF. The chain couples TRBV2 to TRBJ2-1; 11 nucleotides agree with TRBD2. CDR3 length equals 15 residues. V shed 3 bases and J 8 bases; nucleotides not matched to a gene: 6. The germline V gene encodes CDR1 SNHLY and CDR2 FYNNEI.

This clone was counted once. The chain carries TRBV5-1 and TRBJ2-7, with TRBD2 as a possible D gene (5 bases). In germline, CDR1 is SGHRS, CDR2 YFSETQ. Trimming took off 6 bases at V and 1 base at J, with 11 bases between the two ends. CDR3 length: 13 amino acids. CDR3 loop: CASTGSESYEQYF. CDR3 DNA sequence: TGCGCCAGCACCGGTAGCGAGTCCTACGAGCAGTACTTC.

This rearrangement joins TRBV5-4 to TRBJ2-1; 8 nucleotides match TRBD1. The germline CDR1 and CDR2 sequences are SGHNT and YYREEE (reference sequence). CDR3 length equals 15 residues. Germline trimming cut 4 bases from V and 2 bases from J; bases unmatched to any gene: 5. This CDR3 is CASSPKTGAYNEQFF. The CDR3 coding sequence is TGTGCCAGCAGCCCAAAGACAGGGGCCTACAATGAGCAGTTCTTC.

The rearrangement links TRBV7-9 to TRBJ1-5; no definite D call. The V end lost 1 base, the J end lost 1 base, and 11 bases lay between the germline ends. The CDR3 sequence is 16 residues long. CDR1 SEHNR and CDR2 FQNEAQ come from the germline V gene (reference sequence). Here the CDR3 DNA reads TGTGCCAGCAGCTTAGGTTCCGTACAAAGCAATCAGCCCCAGCATTTT. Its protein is CASSLGSVQSNQPQHF.

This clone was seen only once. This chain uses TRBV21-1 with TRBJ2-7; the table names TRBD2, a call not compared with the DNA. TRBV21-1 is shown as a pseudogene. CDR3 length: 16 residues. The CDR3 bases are TGTGCCAGCAGCAAAGGACTAGCGGGCCGCTCCTACGAGCAGTACTTC. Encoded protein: CASSKGLAGRSYEQYF.

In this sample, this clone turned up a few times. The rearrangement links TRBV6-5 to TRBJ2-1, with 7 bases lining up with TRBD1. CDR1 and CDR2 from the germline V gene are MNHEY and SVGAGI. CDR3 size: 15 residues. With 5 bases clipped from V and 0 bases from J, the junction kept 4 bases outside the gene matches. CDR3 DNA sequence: TGTGCCAGCAGTCCAGGGGGTATCTCCTACAATGAGCAGTTCTTC. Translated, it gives CASSPGGISYNEQFF.

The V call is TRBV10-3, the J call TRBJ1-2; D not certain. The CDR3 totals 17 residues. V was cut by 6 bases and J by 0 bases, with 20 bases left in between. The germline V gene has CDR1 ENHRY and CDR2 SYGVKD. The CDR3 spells CAIRSGGSGNANYGYTF. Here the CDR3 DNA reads TGTGCCATCAGATCTGGTGGGTCGGGAAATGCTAACTATGGCTACACCTTC.

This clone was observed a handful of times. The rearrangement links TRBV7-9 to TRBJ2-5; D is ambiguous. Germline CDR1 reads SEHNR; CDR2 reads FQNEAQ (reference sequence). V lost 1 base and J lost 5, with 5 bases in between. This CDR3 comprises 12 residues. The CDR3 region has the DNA TGTGCCAGCAGCTTAGTCCGGGAGACCCAGTACTTC. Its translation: CASSLVRETQYF.

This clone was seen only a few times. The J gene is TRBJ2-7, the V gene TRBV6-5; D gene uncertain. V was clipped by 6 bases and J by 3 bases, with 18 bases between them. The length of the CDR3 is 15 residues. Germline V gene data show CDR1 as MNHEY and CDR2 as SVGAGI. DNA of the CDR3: TGTGCCAGCAGCCCTACAAACCAGCGAGACTACGAGCAGTACTTC. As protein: CASSPTNQRDYEQYF.

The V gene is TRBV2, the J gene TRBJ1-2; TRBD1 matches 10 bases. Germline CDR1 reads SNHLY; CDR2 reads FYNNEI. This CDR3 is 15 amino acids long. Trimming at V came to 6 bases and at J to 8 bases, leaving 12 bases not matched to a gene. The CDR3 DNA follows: TGTGCCAGCAGGGCCCGAGACAGGGGGCTTATGGGCTACACCTTC. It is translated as CASRARDRGLMGYTF.

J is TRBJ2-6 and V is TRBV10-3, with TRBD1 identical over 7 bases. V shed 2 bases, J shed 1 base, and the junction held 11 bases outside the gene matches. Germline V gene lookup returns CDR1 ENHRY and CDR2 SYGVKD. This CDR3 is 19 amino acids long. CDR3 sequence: CAISEPPGGAASGANVLTF. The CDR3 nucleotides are TGTGCCATCAGTGAGCCCCCAGGGGGTGCCGCTTCTGGGGCCAACGTCCTGACTTTC.

CDR3 nucleotides: TGTGCCACCAGCAGAGATCGGGACACCTTGAACACTGAAGCTTTCTTT. This sequence encodes CATSRDRDTLNTEAFF. This chain links TRBV15 with TRBJ1-1, with D tentatively TRBD1 (6 bases). The CDR3 is 16 amino acids. CDR1 and CDR2 (germline): LNHNV, YYDKDF (reference sequence). Trimming removed 0 bases at V and 0 bases at J, with 11 bases between.

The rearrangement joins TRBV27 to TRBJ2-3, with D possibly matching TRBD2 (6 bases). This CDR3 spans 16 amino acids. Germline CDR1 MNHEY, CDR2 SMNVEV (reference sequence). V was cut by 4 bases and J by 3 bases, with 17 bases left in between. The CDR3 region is CASSSRGGGKTDTQYF. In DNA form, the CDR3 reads TGTGCCAGCAGTTCTCGTGGCGGCGGGAAAACAGATACGCAGTATTTT.

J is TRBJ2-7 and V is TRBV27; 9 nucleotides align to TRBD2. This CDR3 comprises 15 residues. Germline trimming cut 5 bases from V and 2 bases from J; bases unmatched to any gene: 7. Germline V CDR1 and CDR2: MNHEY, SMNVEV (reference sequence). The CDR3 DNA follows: TGTGCCAGCAGTCCTCTTGCGGGGGGGACCTACGAGCAGTACTTC. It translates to CASSPLAGGTYEQYF.

The CDR3, as DNA: TGTGCCAGTAGTACCCGTCATAAGCCCCAAGAGACCCAGTACTTC. The encoded protein is CASSTRHKPQETQYF. The chain links TRBV19 to TRBJ2-5; D is ambiguous. Germline CDR1 reads LNHDA; CDR2 reads SQIVND (reference sequence). Trimming cost V 4 bases and J 1 base, with 13 bases left between them. The CDR3 totals 15 residues.